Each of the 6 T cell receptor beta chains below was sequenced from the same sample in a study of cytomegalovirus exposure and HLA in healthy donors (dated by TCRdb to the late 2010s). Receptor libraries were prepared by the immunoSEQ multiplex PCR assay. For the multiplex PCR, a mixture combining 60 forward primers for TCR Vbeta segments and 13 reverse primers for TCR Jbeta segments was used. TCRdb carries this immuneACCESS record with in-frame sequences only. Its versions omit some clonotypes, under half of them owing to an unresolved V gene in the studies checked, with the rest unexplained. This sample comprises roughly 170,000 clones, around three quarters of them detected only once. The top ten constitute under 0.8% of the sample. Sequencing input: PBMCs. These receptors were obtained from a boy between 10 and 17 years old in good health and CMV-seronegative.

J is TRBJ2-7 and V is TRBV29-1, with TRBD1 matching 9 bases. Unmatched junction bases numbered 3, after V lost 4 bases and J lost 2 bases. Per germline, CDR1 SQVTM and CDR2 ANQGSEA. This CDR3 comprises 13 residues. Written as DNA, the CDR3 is TGCAGCGTTGGAGGACAGGGGACCTACGAGCAGTACTTC. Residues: CSVGGQGTYEQYF.

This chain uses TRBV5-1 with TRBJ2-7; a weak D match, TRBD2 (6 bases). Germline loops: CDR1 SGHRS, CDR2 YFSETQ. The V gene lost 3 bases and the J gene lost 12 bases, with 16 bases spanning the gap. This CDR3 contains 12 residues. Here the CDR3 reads CASSYGGSGWYF. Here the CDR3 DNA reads TGCGCCAGCAGCTATGGAGGGAGCGGGTGGTACTTC.

The CDR3 spells CASGLEPTGAAFF. The CDR3 coding sequence is TGTGCTAGTGGTTTGGAGCCGACAGGGGCGGCTTTCTTT. This sequence joins TRBV12-5 and TRBJ1-1; 8 bases line up with TRBD1. This CDR3 region has 13 residues. CDR1 is LGHNT and CDR2 is FRNRAP in the germline V gene. The trim removed 1 base at V and 11 bases at J, leaving 6 bases unmatched. Supplemented by reference TRBV12-5 and TRBJ1-1, the full variable domain reads DARVTQTPRHKVTEMGQEVTMRCQPILGHNTVFWYRQTMMQGLELLAYFRNRAPLDDSGMPKDRFSAEMPDATLATLKIQPSEPRDSAVYFCASGLEPTGAAFFGQGTRLTVV.

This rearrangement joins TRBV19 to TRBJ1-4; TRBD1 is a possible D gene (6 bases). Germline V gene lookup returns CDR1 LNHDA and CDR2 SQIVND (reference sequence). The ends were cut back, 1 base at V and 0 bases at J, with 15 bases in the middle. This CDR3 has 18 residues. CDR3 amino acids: CASSIVSGGRPTNEKLFF. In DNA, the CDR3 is TGTGCCAGTAGTATAGTAAGCGGGGGGCGACCAACTAATGAAAAACTGTTTTTT.

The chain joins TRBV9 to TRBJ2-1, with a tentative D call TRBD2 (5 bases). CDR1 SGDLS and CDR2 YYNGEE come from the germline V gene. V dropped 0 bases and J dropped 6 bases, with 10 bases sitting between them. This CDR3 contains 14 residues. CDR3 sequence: CASSVADAGNEQFF. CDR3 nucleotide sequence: TGTGCCAGCAGCGTAGCTGACGCGGGCAATGAGCAGTTCTTC.

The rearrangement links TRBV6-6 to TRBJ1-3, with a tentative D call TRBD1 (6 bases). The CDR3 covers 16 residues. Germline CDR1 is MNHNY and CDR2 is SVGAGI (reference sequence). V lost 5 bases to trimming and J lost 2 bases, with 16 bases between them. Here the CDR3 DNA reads TGTGCCAGCAGTGGACACACAGGGTTAACTGGAAACACCATATATTTT. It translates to CASSGHTGLTGNTIYF.